Listed here are 27 T cell receptor beta chains from one sample, sequenced in a study of blood T cell repertoires in COVID-19. Data came from immunoSEQ multiplex PCR; TCRdb stores just in-frame clones and leaves some out. The table lists 120,000 to 150,000 clones, around nine tenths of them singletons. The sequenced material came from peripheral blood. The receptor source for this set is a woman between 45 and 60 years old with active or convalescent COVID-19.

The rearrangement joins TRBV11-2 to TRBJ1-2; D possibly corresponds to TRBD1 (5 bases). The CDR3 is 12 residues long. Trimming shortened V by 5 bases and J by 8 bases, and 12 bases separated the two germline ends. The germline gives CDR1 SGHAT, CDR2 FQNNGV. In nucleotides, the CDR3 is TGTGCCAGCAGCCCCTGGACAAACGGCTACACCTTC. Its protein is CASSPWTNGYTF.

This rearrangement joins TRBV6-5 to TRBJ2-7; D is uncertain. The CDR3 has 14 amino acids. Germline CDR1 is MNHEY and CDR2 is SVGAGI. Trimming took 2 bases from V and 7 from J, leaving 15 bases between them. The CDR3 is CASSYAVLSGEQYF. In DNA, the CDR3 is TGTGCCAGCAGTTACGCCGTACTTTCCGGGGAGCAGTACTTC.

Remarks on this clone: Other DNA sequences in this specimen translate into the identical CDR3. As DNA, the CDR3 is TGCAGTGCTGGAGGGGGCGGCTACACCTTC. It specifies CSAGGGGYTF. The genes are TRBV20-1 and TRBJ1-2, with 7 bases matching TRBD1. Germline-derived CDR1 and CDR2 are DFQATT and SNEGSKA (reference sequence). The ends lost 5 bases at V and 8 bases at J; junction bases unmatched: 2. The CDR3 consists of 10 residues.

V usage is TRBV19 and J usage is TRBJ2-3, with a possible D match to TRBD2 (6 bases). Per the germline V gene, CDR1 is LNHDA and CDR2 is SQIVND (reference sequence). Trimming took off 10 bases at V and 2 bases at J, with 13 bases between the two ends. The CDR3 spans 13 residues. The chain's CDR3 is CATTGGNTDTQYF. The CDR3 DNA follows: TGTGCCACCACTGGCGGGAACACAGATACGCAGTATTTT.

The chain joins TRBV11-2 to TRBJ2-3; 9 positions agree with TRBD2. The germline CDR1 and CDR2 sequences are SGHAT and FQNNGV. The CDR3 runs to 15 residues. The ends lost 6 bases at V and 0 bases at J; junction bases unmatched: 4. The CDR3 DNA is TGTGCCAGCAGTCCTACTAGCGGGAGCACAGATACGCAGTATTTT. Amino acid sequence: CASSPTSGSTDTQYF.

The gene calls are TRBV25-1 and TRBJ2-7; no clear D. Germline V CDR1 and CDR2: MGHDK, SYGVNS. V lost 6 bases, J lost 0 bases, and 12 bases lay in between. The CDR3 covers 14 residues. This chain's CDR3 is CASRNDLDSYEQYF. The CDR3 nucleotides read TGTGCCAGCAGAAATGACCTAGACTCCTACGAGCAGTACTTC.

This chain connects TRBV28 to TRBJ1-1; 8 positions match TRBD1. Per germline, CDR1 MDHEN and CDR2 SYDVKM. V lost 4 bases and J lost 1; bases outside the gene matches: 2. The CDR3 sequence is 14 residues long. The CDR3 is CASSWGTGNTEAFF. The DNA of the CDR3 is TGTGCCAGCAGTTGGGGGACAGGGAACACTGAAGCTTTCTTT.

The chain joins TRBV6-1 to TRBJ1-5; D uncertain. Trimming removed 2 bases at V and 3 bases at J, with 14 bases between. Per germline, CDR1 MNHNS and CDR2 SASEGT. This CDR3 spans 16 amino acids. This CDR3 is CASSESSTLNNQPQHF. CDR3 bases: TGTGCCAGCAGTGAATCTTCTACCCTAAACAATCAGCCCCAGCATTTT.

This clone was observed a few times. CDR3 sequence: CASSLDRQVFNYGYTF. CDR3 nucleotide sequence: TGTGCCAGCAGCTTAGATCGGCAGGTCTTTAACTATGGCTACACCTTC. V and J are TRBV7-8 and TRBJ1-2; D is uncertain. Germline V gene data show CDR1 as SGHVS and CDR2 as FQNEAQ. V shed 1 base and J shed 1 base, with 13 bases lying between them. The CDR3 runs to 16 residues.

The rearrangement links TRBV4-2 to TRBJ2-6; the D gene is possibly TRBD1 (6 bases). Germline V lookup: CDR1 LGHNA, CDR2 YNFKEQ. The CDR3 consists of 15 residues. The V end was cut by 3 bases, the J end by 2 bases, with 8 bases between. The CDR3 sequence: CASSQQGTGANVLTF. DNA for the CDR3: TGTGCCAGCAGCCAGCAGGGGACTGGGGCCAACGTCCTGACTTTC.

V is TRBV3-1 (or the pseudogene TRBV3-2) and J is TRBJ1-3; D is uncertain. Trimming pared 6 bases from V and 0 bases from J, leaving 12 bases between. Germline CDR1 is LGHDT and CDR2 is YNNKEL (reference sequence). There are 15 residues in the CDR3. CDR3 sequence reads: CASREAGSSGNTIYF. The CDR3 bases are TGTGCCAGCAGGGAGGCGGGGAGCTCTGGAAACACCATATATTTT.

The gene calls are TRBV7-8 and TRBJ1-1; no firm D call. The CDR3 is 13 residues long. The germline V gene has CDR1 SGHVS and CDR2 FQNEAQ. Trimming stripped 4 bases from V and 6 bases from J, with 12 bases between. As DNA, the CDR3 is TGTGCCAGCAGCTCTCCCTATGAATCTGAAGCTTTCTTT. Protein product: CASSSPYESEAFF. The full variable domain, completed using reference TRBV7-8 and TRBJ1-1, is GAGVSQSPRYKVAKRGQDVALRCDPISGHVSLFWYQQALGQGPEFLTYFQNEAQLDKSGLPSDRFFAERPEGSVSTLKIQRTQQEDSAVYLCASSSPYESEAFFGQGTRLTVV.

The chain recombines TRBV11-2 with TRBJ1-1; D possibly corresponds to TRBD1 (6 bases). The germline CDR1 and CDR2 sequences are SGHAT and FQNNGV. The CDR3 contains 13 residues. The V end was cut by 10 bases, the J end by 5 bases, with 17 bases between. DNA of the CDR3: TGTGCCAACAGTCCCATAACAGGGACTGAAGCTTTCTTT. Its protein product is CANSPITGTEAFF. Filled out from reference TRBV11-2 and TRBJ1-1, the complete variable domain reads EAGVAQSPRYKIIEKRQSVAFWCNPISGHATLYWYQQILGQGPKLLIQFQNNGVVDDSQLPKDRFSAERLKGVDSTLKIQPAKLEDSAVYLCANSPITGTEAFFGQGTRLTVV.

This chain connects TRBV7-3 to TRBJ2-3, with 8 bases matching TRBD2. CDR1 and CDR2 (germline): SGHTA, FQGTGA. V shed 1 base and J 6 bases; nucleotides not matched to a gene: 3. This CDR3 has 14 residues. This CDR3 is CASSLSGTSDTQYF. The CDR3 coding sequence is TGTGCCAGCAGCTTAAGCGGGACTAGTGATACGCAGTATTTT.

The V call is TRBV4-3, the J call TRBJ2-1; maybe TRBD1 (6 bases). The germline V and J ends were trimmed by 0 bases and 7 bases, with 7 bases remaining between them. The germline CDR1 and CDR2 sequences are LGHNA and YSLEER. CDR3 length: 13 residues. CDR3 in DNA: TGCGCCAGCAGCCAAGAACAGGGAAATGAGCAGTTCTTC. Encoded protein: CASSQEQGNEQFF.

The rearrangement uses TRBV30 and TRBJ1-1, with 9 bases identical to TRBD1. The germline V gene has CDR1 GTSNPN and CDR2 SVGIG (reference sequence). V gave up 4 bases and J gave up 11 bases; unmatched junction bases: 17. The CDR3 covers 15 residues. The DNA of the CDR3 is TGTGCCTGGAAACAACCGGGACAGGGAGTGTTAGGGGCTTTCTTT. Translated: CAWKQPGQGVLGAFF. Complete variable domain (other parts from reference TRBV30 and TRBJ1-1): SQTIHQWPATLVQPVGSPLSLECTVEGTSNPNLYWYRQAAGRGLQLLFYSVGIGQISSEVPQNLSASRPQDRQFILSSKKLLLSDSGFYLCAWKQPGQGVLGAFFGQGTRLTVV.

In this sample, this clone turned up once. This chain uses TRBV6-5 with TRBJ1-6; 7 bases are a match to TRBD1. CDR1 and CDR2 from the germline V gene are MNHEY and SVGAGI. The CDR3 spans 14 residues. V dropped 6 bases and J dropped 7; count of bases not matched to a gene: 6. The CDR3 sequence is CASRAGQVNSPLHF. The CDR3 bases are TGTGCCAGCAGGGCAGGACAGGTGAATTCACCCCTCCACTTT.

The J gene is TRBJ1-5, the V gene TRBV4-2; 8 nucleotides agree with TRBD1. V was clipped by 4 bases and J by 5 bases; unmatched bases: 13. The germline V gene encodes CDR1 LGHNA and CDR2 YNFKEQ. The CDR3 covers 17 residues. The CDR3 here is CASSPPFRTGLHQPQHF. The DNA of the CDR3 is TGTGCCAGCAGCCCGCCCTTTAGGACAGGGCTCCATCAGCCCCAGCATTTT.

The CDR3 region is CASSSSSGRASGEQYF. As DNA, the CDR3 is TGTGCCAGCAGCTCCTCTAGCGGGAGAGCGTCGGGCGAGCAGTACTTC. V gene TRBV5-4 combines with J gene TRBJ2-7, with 10 bases identical to TRBD2. V lost 3 bases, J lost 6 bases, and 12 bases stayed unmatched. Germline loops: CDR1 SGHNT, CDR2 YYREEE (reference sequence). This CDR3 comprises 16 residues.

The chain links TRBV11-2 to TRBJ2-7; the match to TRBD2 covers 7 bases. J lost 6 bases, V lost 1 base, and 12 bases had no gene match. Germline V lookup: CDR1 SGHAT, CDR2 FQNNGV. This CDR3 spans 16 amino acids. CDR3: CASSLVGGGATPEQYF. The CDR3 DNA is TGTGCCAGCAGCTTAGTCGGCGGGGGAGCAACCCCCGAGCAGTACTTC.

The chain recombines TRBV27 with TRBJ1-1; 8 bases are a match to TRBD1. With V trimmed by 3 bases and J by 11 bases, 17 bases remained unmatched. The CDR3 totals 16 residues. Germline V gives CDR1 MNHEY, CDR2 SMNVEV (reference sequence). The CDR3 reads CASSFDPVRGLFRAFF. DNA for the CDR3: TGTGCCAGCAGTTTTGACCCCGTCAGGGGGCTGTTCCGGGCTTTCTTT.

This clone has just a few counts. This sequence joins TRBV2 and TRBJ1-1, with 8 bases identical to TRBD1. The CDR3 runs 13 residues. V shed 7 bases and J 2 bases; nucleotides not matched to a gene: 3. Looked up from germline, CDR1 is SNHLY and CDR2 is FYNNEI. The CDR3 DNA sequence: TGTGCCAGCATGGGACAGGTCAACACTGAAGCTTTCTTT. Its translation is CASMGQVNTEAFF.

Written as DNA, the CDR3 is TGCGCCAGCAGCTTGGATATAGCGGGGAGCACAGATACGCAGTATTTT. It is translated as CASSLDIAGSTDTQYF. The rearrangement joins TRBV5-1 to TRBJ2-3; 8 bases align to TRBD2. After removal of 0 bases from V and 0 bases from J, the junction contained 3 bases not matched to a gene. Germline V gene lookup returns CDR1 SGHRS and CDR2 YFSETQ. CDR3 size: 16 residues.

The chain employs TRBV19 and TRBJ1-2; 7 positions match TRBD1. Trimming at V came to 6 bases and at J to 3 bases, leaving 7 bases not matched to a gene. Germline lookup yields CDR1 LNHDA and CDR2 SQIVND (reference sequence). The CDR3 is 14 residues long. Written as DNA, the CDR3 is TGTGCCAGTAGCAACGACAGGGCTCACTATGGCTACACCTTC. This codes for CASSNDRAHYGYTF.

The gene calls are TRBV25-1 and TRBJ2-3, with 9 bases fitting TRBD1. This CDR3 has 16 residues. From germline, CDR1 is MGHDK and CDR2 SYGVNS. After removal of 3 bases from V and 4 bases from J, the junction contained 8 bases not matched to a gene. The CDR3 bases are TGTGCCAGCAGTGATCCGGGACAGGGCAACGCAGATACGCAGTATTTT. The encoded protein is CASSDPGQGNADTQYF.

The chain links TRBV6-2 or TRBV6-3 to TRBJ1-5; D possibly corresponds to TRBD1 (5 bases). CDR3 size: 14 residues. The ends were cut back, 6 bases at V and 5 bases at J, with 14 bases in the middle. Germline CDR1 is MNHEY and CDR2 is SVGEGT. In DNA form, the CDR3 reads TGTGCCAGCAGCCTCGACAGCGGGTATCAGCCCCAGCATTTT. It encodes CASSLDSGYQPQHF.

Here the CDR3 DNA reads TGTGCCAGCAGCTGGGACACGCAGACCCAGTACTTC. Translated: CASSWDTQTQYF. V is TRBV5-6 and J is TRBJ2-5; D perhaps matches TRBD1 (6 bases). Per germline, CDR1 SGHDT and CDR2 YYEEEE. The CDR3 sequence is 12 residues long. Trimming took off 3 bases at V and 6 bases at J, with 9 bases between the two ends.